This record concerns one T cell receptor beta chain sequence. The V and J ends lost 0 bases and 4 bases respectively, with 4 bases between them. Germline CDR1 and CDR2: LNHDA and SQIVND (reference sequence). The CDR3 totals 13 residues. This sample was included in a study of cytomegalovirus exposure and HLA in healthy donors. Across the whole study: The 120 or so validation repertoires were produced on the same platform as the roughly 670 repertoires of the first cohort. This was reported in a later analysis.

Profiling relied on immunoSEQ multiplex PCR, and the TCRdb table lists in-frame clones only, not all of them. Of 190,000 or so clones in the sample, 80% to 85% were seen once. The source of this sequence is a woman aged 18 to 35 in good health and CMV-seropositive. Sequenced material: PBMCs. The V and J genes are TRBV19 and TRBJ2-1; D unclear. CDR3 sequence (DNA): TGTGCCAGTAGTATAGACCATTACAATGAGCAGTTCTTC. Translating gives CASSIDHYNEQFF.